This TCR beta chain was obtained from a study of blood T cell repertoires in COVID-19. V gave up 10 bases and J gave up 1 base, with 20 bases separating them. Germline V gives CDR1 LNHDA, CDR2 SQIVND (reference sequence). The CDR3 is 17 residues long. Clones were sequenced by immunoSEQ multiplex PCR, and TCRdb holds only the in-frame ones, with some missing. Of around 250,000 clones listed, 86% were seen once; the top ten hold about 14%. This clonotype was sampled from a man aged 18 to 29 who had recovered from COVID-19. The sample taken for sequencing was PBMCs or T cells enriched from blood (not recorded which). The chain has TRBV19 and TRBJ2-6; maybe TRBD1 (5 bases). CDR3 sequence reads: CATARARSGSGANVLTF. In DNA form, the CDR3 reads TGTGCCACCGCTCGGGCCAGATCAGGGTCTGGGGCCAACGTCCTGACTTTC.